The following is a TCR beta chain sequence with its context. Its antigen remains unknown. This sample is drawn from a study of shared clonotypes between healthy human individuals. Study overall: Three plates were used per donor for CD4 naive, three for CD4 memory, two for CD8 naive and one for CD8 memory.

V lost 7 bases and J 3 bases, leaving 17 bases between the germline ends. The CDR3 sequence is 15 residues long. Germline V gives CDR1 MNHNY, CDR2 SVGAGI (reference sequence). It was CD45RO-negative cells, positively selected for CCR7, that made up naive CD8 cells, with terminally differentiated effector memory CD45RA+ cells excluded. Libraries were prepared by immunoSEQ multiplex PCR; TCRdb keeps only in-frame clonotypes and omits some of them. The sample includes around 2,000,000 clones, about 95% of them seen just once. Study-wide results and caveats: Lower generation probabilities were found for non-shared clonotypes than for those shared by all four donors.

This clonotype originated in a man aged 18 to 35 in good health. The rearrangement links TRBV6-6 to TRBJ2-3; D ambiguous. What was sequenced was naive CD8+ T cells sorted from blood. CDR3 nucleotide sequence: TGTGCCAGCATTGATATCGGTGCTGGGACAGATACGCAGTATTTT. It is translated as CASIDIGAGTDTQYF.